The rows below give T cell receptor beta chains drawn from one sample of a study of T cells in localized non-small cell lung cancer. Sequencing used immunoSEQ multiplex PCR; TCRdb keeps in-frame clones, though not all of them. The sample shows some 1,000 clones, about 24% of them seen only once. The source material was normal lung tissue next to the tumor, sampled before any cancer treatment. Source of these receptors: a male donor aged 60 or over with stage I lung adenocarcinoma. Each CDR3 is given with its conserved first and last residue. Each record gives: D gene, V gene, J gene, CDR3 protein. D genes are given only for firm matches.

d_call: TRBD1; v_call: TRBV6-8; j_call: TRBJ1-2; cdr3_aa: CAISGQGAGYGYTF
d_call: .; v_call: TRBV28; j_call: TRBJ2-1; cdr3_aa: CASSSFGGGAESYNEQFF
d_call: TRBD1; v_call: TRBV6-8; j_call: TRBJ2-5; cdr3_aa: CASSRGGTAIPNLETQYF
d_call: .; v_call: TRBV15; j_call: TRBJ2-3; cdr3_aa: CATSRKPAGTDTQYF
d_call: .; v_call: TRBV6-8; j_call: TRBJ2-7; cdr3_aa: CASSFPGRGLYEQYF
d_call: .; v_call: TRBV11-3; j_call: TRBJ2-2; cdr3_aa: CASSLVFGADSNTGELFF
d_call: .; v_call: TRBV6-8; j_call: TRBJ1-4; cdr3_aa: CASSYLPGSATNEKLFF
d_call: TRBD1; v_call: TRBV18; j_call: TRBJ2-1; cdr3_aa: CASSRETGGNEQFF
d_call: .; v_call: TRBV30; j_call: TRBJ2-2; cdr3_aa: CAWRGRTTGELFF
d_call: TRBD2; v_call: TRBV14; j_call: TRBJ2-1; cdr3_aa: CASSQGLAGAAEQFF
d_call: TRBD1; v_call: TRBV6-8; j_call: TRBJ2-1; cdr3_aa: CAISAGQGANPYNEQFF
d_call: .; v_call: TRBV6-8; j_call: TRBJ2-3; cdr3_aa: CASSPVSPGAALYF
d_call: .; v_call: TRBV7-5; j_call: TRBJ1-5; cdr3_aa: CASSLVRPGQGLFGNQPQHF
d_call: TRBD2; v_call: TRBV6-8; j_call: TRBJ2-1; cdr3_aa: CASSVGLAVSSYNEQFF
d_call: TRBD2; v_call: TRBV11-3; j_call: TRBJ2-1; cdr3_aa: CASSLVRETNEQFF
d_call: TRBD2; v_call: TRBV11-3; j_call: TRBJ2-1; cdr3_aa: CASSPQIGLAGYNEQFF
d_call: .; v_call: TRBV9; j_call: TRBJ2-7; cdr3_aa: CASSVVPGTFYEQYF
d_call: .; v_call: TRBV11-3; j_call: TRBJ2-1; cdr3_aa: CASSLGGDSSYNEQFF
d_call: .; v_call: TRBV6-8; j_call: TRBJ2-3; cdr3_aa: CASSCPPGTSTDTQYF
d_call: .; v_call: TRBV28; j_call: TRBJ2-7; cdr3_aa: CASTLPGTYEQYF
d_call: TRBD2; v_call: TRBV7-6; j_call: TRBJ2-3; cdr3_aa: CASSLEAGALDTQYF
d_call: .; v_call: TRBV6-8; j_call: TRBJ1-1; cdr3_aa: CASSYLGENTEAFF